The source of this T cell receptor (beta chain) is a study of blood T cell repertoires in COVID-19 (dated by TCRdb to between 2020 and 2021). Regarding the complete study: Samples covering the acute and convalescent phases of COVID-19 were provided by collaborators in the United States, Italy and Spain. The prospective study material was composed of cDNA or gDNA derived from T cells, B-cell-depleted T cells, or PBMCs. Subjects who had been exposed to COVID-19, were actively infected with it, or had recovered from it provided the deeply sampled blood TCRbeta repertoires that made up the dataset. The repertoires were released in a freely available public database meant as a resource for research on the immune response to SARS-CoV-2. The samples were drawn from two sources: the first 160 participants of the ongoing ImmuneRACE study, and 950 to 1,500 subjects contributed by 6 global collaborators. Sample metadata almost always included a de-identified subject ID, COVID-19 status, age in years and sex. Where available, HLA class I and class II types were obtained from metadata supplied by the sample provider rather than from assay-based typing.

General conclusions and limits of the study: How much clinical and demographic metadata was included differed by source and by participant, and the metadata was provided uncurated.

One collaborating source in Seattle enrolled patients during active infection and followed them longitudinally through the course of disease. The collaborating institutions used their own protocols to collect whole blood in K2EDTA tubes. For TCRbeta analysis, collaborators shipped samples as frozen whole blood, isolated PBMCs, or DNA extracted from either of those sample types. Remarks on this clone: No cognate antigen has been identified for it. Base quality data are lacking; no much larger clone is found one base away.

TCRbeta CDR3 regions were amplified from genomic DNA by means of the immunoSEQ Assay, a bias-controlled multiplex PCR. Processing in the source paper ran as follows. The number of nucleated cells in each sample was estimated by amplification of reference gene primers within the assay. To quantify the absolute abundance of each unique TCRbeta CDR3 rearrangement, sequence reads were collapsed and filtered. For each sample, productive Simpson clonality was calculated by taking the square root of Simpson's diversity index across productive rearrangements. TCRdb re-hosts the immuneACCESS table, in-frame sequences only. Its copies lack some clones; in the studies checked, an unresolved V gene accounts for under half of them, and the cause for the rest is not known. The DNA was the basis for D and trimming; V, J and clone size are from that table. This sample lists about 160,000 clones; about 92% were detected once. Nearly 5% of the sample comes from the top ten.

This TCR came from a man aged 25-40 years with COVID-19, enrolled during active disease. The material sequenced was peripheral blood.

Read as DNA, the sequence is TGTGCCAGCAGCTTAACCGGGACAGCGTACAATGAGCAGTTCTTC. Its protein reads: CASSLTGTAYNEQFF. This receptor chain uses TRBV11-2 and TRBJ2-1; 7 bases in the middle match TRBD1. For CDR1 and CDR2, the germline V gene lists SGHAT and FQNNGV. From the cysteine up to the phenylalanine, the CDR3 has a length of 15 residues. Only the CDR3 part of the read is kept: 45 bases, read in frame from the first base. Ends trimmed: V by 2 bases, J by 4 bases; bases unmatched to a gene: 5.